The source of this T cell receptor (beta chain) is a study of blood T cells in healthy people across ages. A second PCR, run for roughly 6 to 11 cycles, used a sample-barcoded 5' primer plus a J-beta primer mix. TCRdb passed the 5' RACE reads through MiXCR, listing each CDR3 protein once. Here the sample spans around 970,000 distinct CDR3 sequences, just over 50% being singletons. V was pared by 0 bases and J by 2 bases, with 12 bases between. This CDR3 is 15 amino acids long. The germline gives CDR1 SGHKS, CDR2 YYEKEE (reference sequence). Healthy Russian Caucasian donors spanned ages about 6 to 100 years.

The V and J genes are TRBV5-5 and TRBJ2-7, with D perhaps TRBD2 (5 bases). The sequence was collected from a woman aged 55-69 years in good health. Material for sequencing was blood. The CDR3 spells CASSLVLRATYEQYF. In DNA form, the CDR3 reads TGTGCCAGCAGCTTGGTTTTGCGGGCGACCTACGAGCAGTACTTC.